One sample yielded the 21 T cell receptor beta chains listed below, sequenced in a study of high-grade serous ovarian cancer treatment subgroups. The tumor samples were collected prior to definitive surgery or chemotherapy. TCRdb's table, derived via immunoSEQ multiplex PCR, lists solely in-frame clones and lacks some. The sample includes some 2,800 clones, 70% to 75% of them seen just once. The sequenced material came from tumor tissue. The receptor set was obtained from a human donor with high-grade serous ovarian cancer.

This clone was counted only a few times. The DNA of the CDR3 is TGTGCCAGCAGTCCTGTAGCGGGGCTCCATCGGTTGTACTTC. Amino acid sequence: CASSPVAGLHRLYF. The chain is built from TRBV27 and TRBJ2-7; 8 bases map to TRBD2. V gave up 5 bases and J gave up 12 bases; unmatched junction bases: 15. The CDR3 sequence is 14 residues long. CDR1 is MNHEY, CDR2 SMNVEV, per germline (reference sequence).

This clone was seen a single time. The chain joins TRBV30 to TRBJ2-5; D unresolved. This CDR3 spans 13 amino acids. The V end was cut by 0 bases, the J end by 5 bases, with 10 bases between. Germline V gene data show CDR1 as GTSNPN and CDR2 as SVGIG (reference sequence). Here the CDR3 reads CAWSVTSSETQYF. The CDR3 DNA follows: TGTGCCTGGAGTGTTACCAGCAGCGAGACCCAGTACTTC. The complete variable domain, with remaining parts taken from reference TRBV30 and TRBJ2-5, reads SQTIHQWPATLVQPVGSPLSLECTVEGTSNPNLYWYRQAAGRGLQLLFYSVGIGQISSEVPQNLSASRPQDRQFILSSKKLLLSDSGFYLCAWSVTSSETQYFGPGTRLLVL.

This clone was observed once. The chain employs TRBV19 and TRBJ2-5; D possibly corresponds to TRBD2 (5 bases). The J call may be mistaken, given a closer DNA end match to TRBJ2-7. The CDR3 is 14 amino acids. The germline V gene encodes CDR1 LNHDA and CDR2 SQIVND (reference sequence). CDR3: CASSIARGSYEQYF. The CDR3 nucleotides read TGTGCCAGTAGTATAGCCCGAGGGTCCTACGAGCAGTACTTC.

The chain recombines TRBV9 with TRBJ2-1, with 11 bases matching TRBD1. Trimming took 3 bases from V and 7 from J; bases not matched to a gene: 6. The CDR3 runs 15 residues. CDR1 and CDR2 (germline): SGDLS, YYNGEE. The CDR3 loop is CASSESGTGGNEQFF. The CDR3 DNA sequence: TGTGCCAGCAGCGAATCCGGGACAGGGGGGAATGAGCAGTTCTTC.

The chain is built from TRBV9 and TRBJ2-7; D is perhaps TRBD1 (5 bases). CDR1 SGDLS and CDR2 YYNGEE come from the germline V gene. V was trimmed by 3 bases and J by 3 bases, leaving 7 bases between them. The CDR3 spans 12 residues. The CDR3 region is CASSGQGYEQYF. Here the CDR3 DNA reads TGTGCCAGCAGCGGGCAGGGCTACGAGCAGTACTTC. Combining the CDR3 with reference TRBV9 and TRBJ2-7 gives the whole variable domain DSGVTQTPKHLITATGQRVTLRCSPRSGDLSVYWYQQSLDQGLQFLIQYYNGEERAKGNILERFSAQQFPDLHSELNLSSLELGDSALYFCASSGQGYEQYFGPGTRLTVT.

This clone was seen just once. V usage is TRBV19 and J usage is TRBJ1-3, with TRBD1 as a possible D gene (5 bases). The CDR3 length is 15 residues. Germline-derived CDR1 and CDR2 are LNHDA and SQIVND (reference sequence). V lost 8 bases and J lost 3, with 17 bases in between. Here the CDR3 reads CASLRDPYSGNTIYF. The DNA for the CDR3 is TGTGCCAGTTTACGGGACCCATACAGTGGAAACACCATATATTTT. Drawing the rest from reference TRBV19 and TRBJ1-3, the complete variable domain is DGGITQSPKYLFRKEGQNVTLSCEQNLNHDAMYWYRQDPGQGLRLIYYSQIVNDFQKGDIAEGYSVSREKKESFPLTVTSAQKNPTAFYLCASLRDPYSGNTIYFGEGSWLTVV.

The chain recombines TRBV11-2 with TRBJ2-7, with 8 bases matching TRBD2. V shed 4 bases, J shed 0 bases, and the junction held 2 bases outside the gene matches. Looked up from germline, CDR1 is SGHAT and CDR2 is FQNNGV. CDR3 length equals 14 residues. The CDR3 coding sequence is TGTGCCAGCAGCTCGGGAGGGAACTCCTACGAGCAGTACTTC. It encodes CASSSGGNSYEQYF.

Turning to this clone: Other DNA sequences in this sample translate to the same CDR3. The rearrangement joins TRBV28 to TRBJ2-7; perhaps D is TRBD1 or TRBD2 (5 bases each). Trimming stripped 5 bases from V and 4 bases from J, with 18 bases between. The CDR3 is made up of 15 amino acids. In germline, CDR1 is MDHEN, CDR2 SYDVKM. This CDR3 is CASSPPGTPLYEQYF. The CDR3 DNA follows: TGTGCCAGCAGTCCCCCAGGGACCCCACTTTACGAGCAGTACTTC.

This chain connects TRBV27 to TRBJ2-7, with D uncertain. The CDR3 covers 15 residues. The germline V gene has CDR1 MNHEY and CDR2 SMNVEV (reference sequence). The V and J ends lost 0 bases and 2 bases respectively, with 11 bases between them. DNA of the CDR3: TGTGCCAGCAGTTTATCCCCAGGAACAGCCTACGAGCAGTACTTC. Translation: CASSLSPGTAYEQYF.

V gene TRBV4-3 combines with J gene TRBJ2-5; D remains unclear. The J call could be wrong; TRBJ2-7 is a better fit for the DNA end. Germline V lookup: CDR1 LGHNA, CDR2 YSLEER. CDR3 length: 13 residues. CDR3 amino acids: CASSQFPLSEQYF. CDR3 coding DNA: TGCGCCAGCAGCCAATTTCCCCTCAGCGAGCAGTACTTC.

This clone was seen a single time. This chain links TRBV6-5 with TRBJ1-2, with TRBD1 matching over 8 bases. The CDR3 runs 13 residues. The germline CDR1 and CDR2 sequences are MNHEY and SVGAGI. Trimming cost V 6 bases and J 13 bases; bases outside gene matches: 13. CDR3 in amino acids: CASSPGTGGPGTF. CDR3 nucleotide sequence: TGTGCCAGCAGCCCCGGGACAGGCGGACCGGGCACCTTC.

This clone was recorded a few times. V usage is TRBV4-3 and J usage is TRBJ1-3, with no clear D. The CDR3 is 17 residues long. Trimming took 0 bases from V and 2 from J, leaving 14 bases between them. The germline V gene encodes CDR1 LGHNA and CDR2 YSLEER. The CDR3 DNA sequence: TGCGCCAGCAGCCAAGAAGCGGACGTCGCCCCTGGAAACACCATATATTTT. This encodes CASSQEADVAPGNTIYF.

V is TRBV7-2 and J is TRBJ2-3; unclear D gene. V lost 4 bases to trimming and J lost 0 bases, with 8 bases between them. Germline V gene data show CDR1 as SGHTA and CDR2 as FQGNSA. The CDR3 totals 14 residues. This CDR3 reads CASSSAASTDTQYF. The CDR3 nucleotides read TGTGCCAGCAGCTCGGCGGCTAGCACAGATACGCAGTATTTT.

The chain carries TRBV28 and TRBJ2-3, with D tentatively TRBD1 or TRBD2 (5 bases each). The CDR3 has 15 residues. V lost 5 bases, J lost 6 bases, and 18 bases lay in between. Per germline, CDR1 MDHEN and CDR2 SYDVKM. The CDR3 loop reads CASSIPGTPGDTQYF. In DNA, the CDR3 is TGTGCCAGCAGTATCCCCGGGACCCCCGGTGATACGCAGTATTTT. The full variable domain, with the rest looked up from reference TRBV28 and TRBJ2-3, is DVKVTQSSRYLVKRTGEKVFLECVQDMDHENMFWYRQDPGLGLRLIYFSYDVKMKEKGDIPEGYSVSREKKERFSLILESASTNQTSMYLCASSIPGTPGDTQYFGPGTRLTVL.

This chain links TRBV28 with TRBJ2-3; D is possibly TRBD2 (6 bases). V lost 5 bases and J 7 bases, leaving 19 bases between the germline ends. CDR3 length: 15 residues. The germline gives CDR1 MDHEN, CDR2 SYDVKM. The CDR3 DNA reads as TGTGCCAGCAGTCTCCCGGGACTTCCTTCGAATACGCAGTATTTT. This encodes CASSLPGLPSNTQYF.

This chain links TRBV28 with TRBJ1-3; no firm D call. Germline V gene sequence: CDR1 MDHEN, CDR2 SYDVKM. V dropped 6 bases and J dropped 6 bases, with 18 bases sitting between them. This CDR3 contains 15 residues. The CDR3 coding sequence is TGTGCCAGCAGCCCCCCCGGCCGACCTTTAAACACCATATATTTT. Translation gives CASSPPGRPLNTIYF. The full variable domain, completed using reference TRBV28 and TRBJ1-3, is DVKVTQSSRYLVKRTGEKVFLECVQDMDHENMFWYRQDPGLGLRLIYFSYDVKMKEKGDIPEGYSVSREKKERFSLILESASTNQTSMYLCASSPPGRPLNTIYFGEGSWLTVV.

V and J are TRBV28 and TRBJ2-7, with D tentatively TRBD1 (5 bases). Germline-derived CDR1 and CDR2 are MDHEN and SYDVKM. The CDR3 runs 15 residues. Trimming removed 5 bases at V and 2 bases at J, with 16 bases between. DNA for the CDR3: TGTGCCAGCAGTCCCTCAGGGTACCCCACCTACGAGCAGTACTTC. Translation: CASSPSGYPTYEQYF.

V and J are TRBV23-1 and TRBJ2-5; D ambiguous. TRBV23-1 carries the ORF label, with uncertain function. The CDR3 consists of 13 residues. V lost 3 bases and J 1 base, leaving 6 bases between the germline ends. CDR3 sequence: CASSHPVQETQYF. As DNA, the CDR3 is TGCGCCAGCAGTCACCCGGTCCAAGAGACCCAGTACTTC.

This clone was counted between two and nine times. The V call is TRBV27, the J call TRBJ1-1; no firm D call. Per germline, CDR1 MNHEY and CDR2 SMNVEV (reference sequence). V lost 3 bases and J lost 3, with 8 bases in between. The CDR3 spans 13 residues. The DNA for the CDR3 is TGTGCCAGCAGTTTTAATGGCGACACTGAAGCTTTCTTT. Translation gives CASSFNGDTEAFF.

This sequence joins TRBV19 and TRBJ1-5; 7 positions match TRBD1. After removal of 9 bases from V and 3 bases from J, the junction contained 14 bases not matched to a gene. The CDR3 has 16 residues. Germline loops: CDR1 LNHDA, CDR2 SQIVND (reference sequence). CDR3 bases: TGTGCCAGCTTGGTCTCCACGGGACAGAACAATCAGCCCCAGCATTTT. This translates into CASLVSTGQNNQPQHF.

This clone was seen a handful of times. This chain connects TRBV11-2 to TRBJ1-1, with D unresolved. The CDR3 extends over 14 amino acids. Germline CDR1 and CDR2: SGHAT and FQNNGV. V gave up 4 bases and J gave up 0 bases, with 9 bases separating them. This CDR3 reads CASSSGQMNTEAFF. The CDR3, as DNA: TGTGCCAGCAGCTCGGGCCAGATGAACACTGAAGCTTTCTTT.